A selection of T cell receptor beta chains follows, all from one sample in a study of blood T cell repertoires in COVID-19. TCRdb keeps only in-frame clones here, not all; method: immunoSEQ multiplex PCR. This sample has under 200,000 clones, with about 85% found just once. Sequences were obtained from peripheral blood. The origin of the receptors is a woman older than 75 with COVID-19, enrolled during active disease. The CDR3 runs from the conserved cysteine through the conserved F or W. D genes are given only for firm matches. A clone size is listed for some rows: how often the clone was seen (once, few, many), or a class if it is expanded.

j_call | d_call | clone_size | v_call | cdr3_aa | cdr3_nt
TRBJ2-2 | . | . | TRBV4-1 | CASSQEVRASGELFF | TGCGCCAGCAGCCAAGAGGTCAGGGCGTCCGGGGAGCTGTTTTTT
TRBJ1-2 | . | . | TRBV6-4 | CASSELETDYGYTF | TGTGCCAGCAGTGAACTCGAAACGGACTATGGCTACACCTTC
TRBJ1-2 | TRBD1 | . | TRBV27 | CASSTRGGQGGYGYTF | TGTGCCAGCAGTACTAGAGGGGGACAGGGGGGCTATGGCTACACCTTC
TRBJ1-1 | . | . | TRBV13 | CASSFRTAGAFF | TGTGCCAGCAGCTTTAGGACAGCCGGGGCTTTCTTT
TRBJ2-5 | . | . | TRBV7-9 | CASSLVGGSGETQYF | TGTGCCAGCAGCTTAGTCGGAGGCTCTGGAGAGACCCAGTACTTC
TRBJ1-2 | TRBD1 | few | TRBV5-1 | CASSPTGPYGYTF | TGCGCCAGCAGCCCGACAGGGCCCTATGGCTACACCTTC
TRBJ2-1 | . | few | TRBV5-6 | CASTQGGPYNEQFF | TGTGCCAGCACCCAGGGGGGACCGTACAATGAGCAGTTCTTC
TRBJ1-1 | TRBD1 | . | TRBV5-1 | CASSPDRVKSEAFF | TGCGCCAGCAGCCCCGACAGGGTTAAGAGTGAAGCTTTCTTT
TRBJ1-3 | TRBD1 | . | TRBV6-1 | CASSEATGATGNTIYF | TGTGCCAGCAGTGAGGCCACAGGGGCTACTGGAAACACCATATATTTT
TRBJ2-7 | TRBD1 | . | TRBV19 | CASSLGQVRGEQYF | TGTGCCAGTAGTTTGGGACAGGTTCGCGGGGAGCAGTACTTC
TRBJ1-5 | TRBD1 | many | TRBV5-1 | CASSLGQGLNQPQHF | TGCGCCAGCAGCTTGGGACAGGGGCTCAATCAGCCCCAGCATTTT
TRBJ2-3 | . | . | TRBV19 | CASTADVWGTDTQYF | TGTGCCAGTACAGCGGACGTTTGGGGCACAGATACGCAGTATTTT
TRBJ1-2 | . | many | TRBV5-1 | CASSFETPNYGYTF | TGCGCCAGCAGCTTCGAGACACCGAACTATGGCTACACCTTC
TRBJ1-2 | TRBD1 | . | TRBV29-1 | CSTSPGQGNYGYTF | TGCAGCACATCTCCGGGACAGGGTAACTATGGCTACACCTTC
TRBJ1-1 | . | . | TRBV20-1 | CSARDRGEAFF | TGCAGTGCTAGAGATCGGGGGGAAGCTTTCTTT
TRBJ1-2 | . | . | TRBV7-9 | CASSPPGAGYTF | TGTGCCAGCAGCCCCCCAGGGGCTGGCTACACCTTC
TRBJ1-1 | TRBD1 | . | TRBV27 | CASSLWDRGLRNTEAFF | TGTGCCAGCAGTTTATGGGACAGGGGATTGAGAAACACTGAAGCTTTCTTT
TRBJ1-4 | . | few | TRBV2 | CASSEVGGEKLFF | TGTGCCAGCAGTGAAGTCGGGGGTGAAAAACTGTTTTTT
TRBJ2-7 | TRBD1 | few | TRBV5-1 | CASSWGTGTFEQYF | TGCGCCAGCAGCTGGGGGACAGGCACGTTTGAGCAGTACTTC
TRBJ1-1 | . | . | TRBV5-1 | CASSLYGGEAFF | TGCGCCAGCAGCTTGTATGGCGGTGAAGCTTTCTTT
TRBJ1-5 | . | . | TRBV19 | CASTAGRQPQHF | TGTGCCAGTACTGCAGGGAGGCAGCCCCAGCATTTT
TRBJ1-1 | TRBD1 | . | TRBV4-2 | CASSQDTGANTEAFF | TGTGCCAGCAGCCAAGACACAGGGGCCAACACTGAAGCTTTCTTT
TRBJ2-2 | . | . | TRBV28 | CASIGGQYTGELFF | TGTGCCAGCATCGGGGGACAGTACACCGGGGAGCTGTTTTTT
TRBJ1-6 | . | . | TRBV5-6 | CASSQDSARSPLHF | TGTGCCAGCAGCCAGGACAGCGCGAGGTCACCCCTCCACTTT
TRBJ1-1 | TRBD1 | . | TRBV2 | CASTLDRGNTEAFF | TGTGCCAGCACCTTAGACAGGGGGAACACTGAAGCTTTCTTT
TRBJ2-7 | . | . | TRBV7-9 | CASSLGYGGRPPYEQYF | TGTGCCAGCAGCTTAGGGTACGGGGGGCGGCCTCCCTACGAGCAGTACTTC
TRBJ1-4 | . | . | TRBV27 | CASSPAHREKLFF | TGTGCCAGCAGTCCTGCACATCGAGAAAAACTGTTTTTT
TRBJ2-1 | . | . | TRBV4-1 | CASSQERSRSTYNEQFF | TGCGCCAGCAGCCAAGAAAGATCGCGGTCCACTTACAATGAGCAGTTCTTC
TRBJ2-7 | TRBD2 | . | TRBV6-5 | CAGRGEAEYEQYF | TGTGCCGGCCGGGGGGAGGCAGAATACGAGCAGTACTTC
TRBJ2-2 | . | . | TRBV5-1 | CASTPGQNTGELFF | TGCGCCAGCACCCCGGGACAGAACACCGGGGAGCTGTTTTTT
TRBJ1-5 | TRBD1 | . | TRBV5-1 | CASSLGTGLQPQHF | TGCGCCAGCAGCTTGGGGACAGGGCTTCAGCCCCAGCATTTT
TRBJ1-1 | TRBD1 | . | TRBV2 | CASRDRGPEAFF | TGTGCCTCCCGGGACAGGGGACCTGAAGCTTTCTTT
TRBJ1-1 | . | . | TRBV18 | CASSPPMGVWTEAFF | TGTGCCAGCTCACCACCGATGGGAGTATGGACTGAAGCTTTCTTT
TRBJ2-7 | TRBD2 | . | TRBV5-1 | CASSGGLAGEQYF | TGCGCCAGCAGCGGTGGGCTAGCGGGCGAGCAGTACTTC
TRBJ2-3 | TRBD2 | . | TRBV5-1 | CASSFASGGSDTQYF | TGCGCCAGCAGCTTTGCTAGCGGGGGGTCAGATACGCAGTATTTT
TRBJ2-2 | . | few | TRBV5-6 | CASSLTTGELFF | TGTGCCAGCAGCTTGACAACCGGGGAGCTGTTTTTT
TRBJ1-2 | TRBD1 | once | TRBV18 | CASSRQGPGGYTF | TGTGCCAGCTCACGACAGGGCCCGGGAGGCTACACCTTC
TRBJ2-4 | . | . | TRBV6-1 | CASSEAGAKNIQYF | TGTGCCAGCAGTGAAGCAGGGGCTAAAAACATTCAGTACTTC
TRBJ1-2 | TRBD1 | . | TRBV28 | CASSFNRGPQRYGYTF | TGTGCCAGCAGTTTTAACAGGGGGCCTCAGCGCTATGGCTACACCTTC
TRBJ1-2 | TRBD1 | . | TRBV28 | CASSPGQGGYTF | TGTGCCAGCAGTCCCGGACAGGGAGGCTACACCTTC
TRBJ2-3 | . | . | TRBV9 | CASSPPGGDINTQYF | TGTGCCAGCAGCCCCCCTGGGGGGGACATAAATACGCAGTATTTT
TRBJ1-1 | . | few | TRBV2 | CASSESSAISGTEAFF | TGTGCCAGCAGTGAATCCTCTGCGATCTCTGGCACTGAAGCTTTCTTT
TRBJ2-4 | . | . | TRBV18 | CASSPSGQAKNIQYF | TGTGCCAGCTCACCAAGTGGACAGGCCAAAAACATTCAGTACTTC
TRBJ1-5 | . | . | TRBV10-3 | CAIGQSQNQPQHF | TGTGCCATCGGACAGAGCCAAAATCAGCCCCAGCATTTT
TRBJ2-1 | . | . | TRBV4-1 | CASSQDGVTGQWANEQFF | TGCGCCAGCAGCCAAGATGGCGTGACAGGCCAGTGGGCAAATGAGCAGTTCTTC
TRBJ2-2 | . | . | TRBV13 | CASSQGSGGRYGELFF | TGTGCCAGCAGCCAAGGGAGTGGGGGCCGTTATGGGGAGCTGTTTTTT
TRBJ2-5 | . | . | TRBV3-1/TRBV3-2 | CASSQSTSRAETQYF | TGTGCCAGCAGCCAGTCGACTAGTAGGGCGGAGACCCAGTACTTC
TRBJ1-6 | . | . | TRBV7-8 | CASSLVWGLFSPLHF | TGTGCCAGCAGCTTAGTCTGGGGGCTTTTCTCACCCCTCCACTTT
TRBJ2-1 | TRBD2 | . | TRBV5-1 | CASSTLAGAPGNEQFF | TGCGCCAGCAGCACTCTAGCGGGGGCCCCAGGGAATGAGCAGTTCTTC
TRBJ1-1 | . | once | TRBV5-1 | CASKEQKNTEAFF | TGCGCCAGCAAGGAGCAGAAGAACACTGAAGCTTTCTTT
TRBJ2-1 | . | . | TRBV15 | CATSRGRRREQFF | TGTGCCACCAGCAGGGGAAGAAGGAGGGAGCAGTTCTTC
TRBJ1-2 | TRBD1 | . | TRBV9 | CASSVEAGGGKDRFGYGYTF | TGTGCCAGCAGCGTAGAGGCAGGCGGGGGGAAGGACAGGTTCGGATATGGCTACACCTTC
TRBJ1-2 | . | few | TRBV9 | CASSTGGGYGYTF | TGTGCCAGCAGCACTGGGGGAGGCTATGGCTACACCTTC
TRBJ2-7 | . | . | TRBV19 | CASSRDRSSYEQYF | TGTGCCAGTAGTCGCGACAGGTCTTCCTACGAGCAGTACTTC
TRBJ1-2 | TRBD1 | . | TRBV2 | CASSRDSAPGRSYTF | TGTGCCAGCAGCCGGGACAGCGCTCCTGGTCGGAGCTACACCTTC
TRBJ1-1 | . | . | TRBV2 | CASSEQGPNTEAFF | TGTGCCAGCAGTGAACAGGGCCCCAACACTGAAGCTTTCTTT
TRBJ1-4 | TRBD1 | . | TRBV19 | CASSARQGNNEKLFF | TGTGCCAGTAGCGCACGACAGGGGAACAATGAAAAACTGTTTTTT